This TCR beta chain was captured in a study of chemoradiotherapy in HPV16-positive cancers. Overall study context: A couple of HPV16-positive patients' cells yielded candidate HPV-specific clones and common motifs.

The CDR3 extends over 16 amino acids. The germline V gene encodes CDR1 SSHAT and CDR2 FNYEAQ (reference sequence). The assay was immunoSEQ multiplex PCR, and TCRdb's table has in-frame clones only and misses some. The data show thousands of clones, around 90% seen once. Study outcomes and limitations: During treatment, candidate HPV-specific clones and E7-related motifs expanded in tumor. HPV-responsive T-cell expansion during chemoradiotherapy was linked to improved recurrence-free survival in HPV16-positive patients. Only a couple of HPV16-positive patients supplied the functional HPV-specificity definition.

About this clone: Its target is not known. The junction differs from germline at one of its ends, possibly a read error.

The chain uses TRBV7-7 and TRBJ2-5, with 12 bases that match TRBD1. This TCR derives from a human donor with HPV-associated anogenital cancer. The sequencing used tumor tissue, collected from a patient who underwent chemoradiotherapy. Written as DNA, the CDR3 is TGTGCTAGCAGCTTAGGGACAGGGGGCTTTCGGGAGACCCAGTACTTC. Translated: CASSLGTGGFRETQYF.